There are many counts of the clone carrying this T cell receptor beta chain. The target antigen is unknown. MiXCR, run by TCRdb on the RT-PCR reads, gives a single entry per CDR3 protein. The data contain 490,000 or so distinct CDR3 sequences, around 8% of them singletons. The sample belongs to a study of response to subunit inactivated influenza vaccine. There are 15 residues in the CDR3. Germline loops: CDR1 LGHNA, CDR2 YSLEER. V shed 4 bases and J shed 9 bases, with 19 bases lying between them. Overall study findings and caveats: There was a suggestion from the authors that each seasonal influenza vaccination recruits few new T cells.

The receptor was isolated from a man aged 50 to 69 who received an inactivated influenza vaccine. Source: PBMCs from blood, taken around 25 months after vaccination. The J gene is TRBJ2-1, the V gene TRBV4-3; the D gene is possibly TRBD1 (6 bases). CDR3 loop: CASSPQGLLGGEQFF. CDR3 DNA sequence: TGCGCCAGCAGCCCCCAGGGGCTCCTAGGGGGTGAGCAGTTCTTC.